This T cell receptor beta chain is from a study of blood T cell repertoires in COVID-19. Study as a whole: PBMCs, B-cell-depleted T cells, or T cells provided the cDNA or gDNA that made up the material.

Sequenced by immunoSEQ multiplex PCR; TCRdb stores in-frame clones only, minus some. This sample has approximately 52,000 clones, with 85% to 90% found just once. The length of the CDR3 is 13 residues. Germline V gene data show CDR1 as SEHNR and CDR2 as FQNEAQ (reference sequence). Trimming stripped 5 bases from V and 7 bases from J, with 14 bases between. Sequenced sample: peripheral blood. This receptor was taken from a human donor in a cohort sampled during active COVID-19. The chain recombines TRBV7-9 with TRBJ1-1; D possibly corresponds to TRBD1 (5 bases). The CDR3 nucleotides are TGTGCCAGCAGCGGACGACGGGACTTTGAAGCTTTCTTT. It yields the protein CASSGRRDFEAFF.